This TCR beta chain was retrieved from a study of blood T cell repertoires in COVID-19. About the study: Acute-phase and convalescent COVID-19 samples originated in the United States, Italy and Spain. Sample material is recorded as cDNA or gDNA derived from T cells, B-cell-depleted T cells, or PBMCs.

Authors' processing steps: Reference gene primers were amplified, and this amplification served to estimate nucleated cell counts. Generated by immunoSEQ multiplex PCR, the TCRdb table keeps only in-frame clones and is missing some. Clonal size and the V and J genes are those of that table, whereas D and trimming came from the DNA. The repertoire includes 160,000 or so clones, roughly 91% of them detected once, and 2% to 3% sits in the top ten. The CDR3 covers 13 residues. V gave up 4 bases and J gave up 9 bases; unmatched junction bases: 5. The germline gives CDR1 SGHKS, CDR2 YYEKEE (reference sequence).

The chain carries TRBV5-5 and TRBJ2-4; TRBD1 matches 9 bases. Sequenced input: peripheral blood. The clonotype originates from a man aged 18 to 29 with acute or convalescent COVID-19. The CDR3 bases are TGTGCCAGCAGCCGGGACAGGGAGAGCATTCAGTACTTC. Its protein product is CASSRDRESIQYF.